The source of this T cell receptor beta chain is a study of STAT5B mutations in CD4+ large granular lymphocyte leukemia. Study-level points and caveats: TRBV06-family usage was enriched in top patient clones (8/27) versus controls (2/35).

Germline V gene data show CDR1 as SGHNT and CDR2 as YYREEE (reference sequence). V trimming: 1 base; J trimming: 5 bases; junction bases outside the gene matches: 9. The CDR3 spans 16 residues. Worth noting for this clone: Antigen specificity is unknown.

Sequencing was performed with immunoSEQ multiplex PCR; in TCRdb, only in-frame clones are kept and a portion is missing. Here the sample spans over 25,000 clones, approximately 74% being singletons. The chain carries TRBV5-4 and TRBJ2-3, with 8 bases aligning to TRBD1. The sample was CD4+ T cells from blood buffy coats. This receptor was identified in a human donor in good health. CDR3 sequence reads: CASSLSDRGPGDTQYF. The CDR3 bases are TGTGCCAGCAGCTTGTCCGACAGGGGACCGGGAGATACGCAGTATTTT.